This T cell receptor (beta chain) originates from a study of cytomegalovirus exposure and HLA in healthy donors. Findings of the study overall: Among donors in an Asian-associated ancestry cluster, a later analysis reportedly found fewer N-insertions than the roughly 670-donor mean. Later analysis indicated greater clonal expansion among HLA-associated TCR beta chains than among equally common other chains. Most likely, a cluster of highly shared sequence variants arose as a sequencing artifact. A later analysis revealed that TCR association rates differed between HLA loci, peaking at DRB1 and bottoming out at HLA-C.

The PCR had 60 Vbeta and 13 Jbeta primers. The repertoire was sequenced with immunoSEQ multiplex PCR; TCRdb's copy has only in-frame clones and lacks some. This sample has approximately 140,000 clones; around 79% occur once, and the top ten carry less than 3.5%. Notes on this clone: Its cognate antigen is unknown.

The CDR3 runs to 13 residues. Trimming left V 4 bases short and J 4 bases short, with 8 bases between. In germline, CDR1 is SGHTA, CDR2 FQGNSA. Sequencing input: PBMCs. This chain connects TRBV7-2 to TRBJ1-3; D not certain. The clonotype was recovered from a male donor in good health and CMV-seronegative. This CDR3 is CASSSESGNTIYF. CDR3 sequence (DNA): TGTGCCAGCAGCTCAGAATCCGGAAACACCATATATTTT.